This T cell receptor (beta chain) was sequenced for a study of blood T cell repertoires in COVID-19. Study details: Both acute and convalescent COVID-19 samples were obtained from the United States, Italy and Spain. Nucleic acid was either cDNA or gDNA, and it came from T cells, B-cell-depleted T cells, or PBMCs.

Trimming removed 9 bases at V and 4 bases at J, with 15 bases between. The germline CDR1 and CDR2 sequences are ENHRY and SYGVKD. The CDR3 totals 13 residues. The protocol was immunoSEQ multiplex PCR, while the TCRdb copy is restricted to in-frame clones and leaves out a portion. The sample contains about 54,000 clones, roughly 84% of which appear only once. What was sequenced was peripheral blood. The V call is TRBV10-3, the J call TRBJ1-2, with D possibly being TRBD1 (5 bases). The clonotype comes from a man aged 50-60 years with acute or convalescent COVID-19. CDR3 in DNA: TGTGCCATAAATCAGGGTGATGGCTATGGCTACACCTTC. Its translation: CAINQGDGYGYTF.